This TCR beta chain was sequenced during a study of blood T cell repertoires in COVID-19. After removal of 6 bases from V and 6 bases from J, the junction contained 12 bases not matched to a gene. CDR1 is MGHDK and CDR2 is SYGVNS in the germline V gene. CDR3 length: 17 amino acids. Measured with immunoSEQ multiplex PCR; TCRdb has only the in-frame clones, and not every one. The data show about 140,000 clones, with 79% seen just once and 3.5% to 4.5% held by the top ten. The sequence was collected from a man aged 60 to 75 with acute or convalescent COVID-19. V and J are TRBV25-1 and TRBJ2-2, with 11 bases matching TRBD2. The specimen sequenced was peripheral blood. The CDR3 sequence is CASSRFTSGSTPGELFF. The CDR3 coding sequence is TGTGCCAGCAGCAGGTTTACTAGCGGGAGTACTCCCGGGGAGCTGTTTTTT.